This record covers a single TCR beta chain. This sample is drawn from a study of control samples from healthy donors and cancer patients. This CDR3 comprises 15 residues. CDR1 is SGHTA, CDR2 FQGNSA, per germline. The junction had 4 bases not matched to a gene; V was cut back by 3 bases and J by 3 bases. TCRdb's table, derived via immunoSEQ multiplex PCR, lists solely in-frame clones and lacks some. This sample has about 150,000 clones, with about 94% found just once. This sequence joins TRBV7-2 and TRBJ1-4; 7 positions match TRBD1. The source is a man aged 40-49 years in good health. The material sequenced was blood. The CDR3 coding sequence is TGTGCCAGCAGCTTCAGGGGGTCGGCTAATGAAAAACTGTTTTTT. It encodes CASSFRGSANEKLFF. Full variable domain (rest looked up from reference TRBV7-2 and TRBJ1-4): GAGVSQSPSNKVTEKGKDVELRCDPISGHTALYWYRQSLGQGLEFLIYFQGNSAPDKSGLPSDRFSAERTGGSVSTLTIQRTQQEDSAVYLCASSFRGSANEKLFFGSGTQLSVL.